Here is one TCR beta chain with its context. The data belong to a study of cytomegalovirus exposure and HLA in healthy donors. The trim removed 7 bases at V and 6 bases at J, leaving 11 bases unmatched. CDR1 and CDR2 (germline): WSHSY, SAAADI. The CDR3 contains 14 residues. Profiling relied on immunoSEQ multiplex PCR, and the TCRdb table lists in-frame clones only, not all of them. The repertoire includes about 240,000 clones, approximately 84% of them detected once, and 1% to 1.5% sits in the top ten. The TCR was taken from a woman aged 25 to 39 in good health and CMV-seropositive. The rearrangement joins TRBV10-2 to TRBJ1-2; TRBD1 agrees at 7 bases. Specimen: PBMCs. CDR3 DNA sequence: TGCGCCAGCATCCCAGGGGGGAGGCAGAATGGCTACACCTTC. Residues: CASIPGGRQNGYTF.